The 5 T cell receptor beta chains given below trace back to one sample, sequenced in a study of long-term antiretroviral therapy in people with HIV. At the survey level, the v3.0 immunoSEQ assay was run. Assay used: immunoSEQ multiplex PCR; TCRdb lists only in-frame clones, some missing. Of about 24,000 clones in the sample, roughly 80% were seen once. The specimen comprised unsorted PBMCs, sampled 4.4 years after starting antiretroviral therapy. The receptors stem from a man aged 25-45 years with HIV.

This chain uses TRBV5-1 with TRBJ1-1, with 7 bases lining up with TRBD1. CDR3 length equals 18 residues. Trimming took 0 bases from V and 2 from J; bases not matched to a gene: 13. Germline CDR1 reads SGHRS; CDR2 reads YFSETQ. CDR3 bases: TGCGCCAGCAGCTTGGTTAAGGCTGTGGGACAGAGAAACACTGAAGCTTTCTTT. Translating gives CASSLVKAVGQRNTEAFF. The variable domain in full, with the rest retrieved from reference TRBV5-1 and TRBJ1-1, is KAGVTQTPRYLIKTRGQQVTLSCSPISGHRSVSWYQQTPGQGLQFLFEYFSETQRNKGNFPGRFSGRQFSNSRSEMNVSTLELGDSALYLCASSLVKAVGQRNTEAFFGQGTRLTVV.

The genes are TRBV4-3 and TRBJ1-1; no definite D call. The ends were cut back, 0 bases at V and 8 bases at J, with 16 bases in the middle. The germline gives CDR1 LGHNA, CDR2 YSLEER. This CDR3 is built from 15 residues. CDR3 DNA: TGCGCCAGCAGCCAAGATGTAACCGGGAGTCCAGAAGCTTTCTTT. Its translation: CASSQDVTGSPEAFF.

This clone was seen a handful of times. This chain connects TRBV7-6 to TRBJ2-7; 7 positions agree with TRBD1. V lost 4 bases, J lost 6 bases, and 12 bases stayed unmatched. The V gene's germline CDR1 is SGHVS and CDR2 FNYEAQ. This CDR3 spans 15 amino acids. Here the CDR3 reads CASSSGTAYFTEQYF. CDR3 in DNA: TGTGCCAGCAGCTCCGGGACAGCTTATTTTACCGAGCAGTACTTC.

This clone was recorded once. DNA of the CDR3: TGTGCCAGCAGTTTAGGGCAGGGGGGAAACGAGCAGTACTTC. It is translated as CASSLGQGGNEQYF. The chain recombines TRBV27 with TRBJ2-7; TRBD1 might be the D (7 bases). The V gene lost 2 bases and the J gene lost 5 bases, with 13 bases spanning the gap. CDR1 is MNHEY and CDR2 is SMNVEV in the germline V gene (reference sequence). The CDR3 consists of 14 residues.

This clone was counted only a few times. The chain recombines TRBV9 with TRBJ2-7, with 7 nucleotides matching TRBD1. The germline gives CDR1 SGDLS, CDR2 YYNGEE. V lost 4 bases, J lost 7 bases, and 5 bases stayed unmatched. The CDR3 contains 12 residues. The CDR3 DNA is TGTGCCAGCAGCAACGACAGGGAAGAGCAGTACTTC. Its protein is CASSNDREEQYF.